This is a list of T cell receptor beta chains from one sample in a study of OX40 agonist ivuxolimab in advanced cancers. Here immunoSEQ multiplex PCR was the method, and the copy in TCRdb shows in-frame clones only, minus some. The repertoire holds approximately 80,000 clones, with approximately 86% as singletons. The specimen comprised CD4+ or CD8+ T cells sorted from blood, sampled in a trial of the OX40 agonist ivuxolimab. The receptors shown here come from an adult with an advanced solid tumor such as melanoma, head and neck, liver or kidney cancer. The CDR3 runs from the conserved cysteine through the conserved F or W. The order of the fields is V gene, D gene, clone size, J gene, CDR3 DNA, CDR3 protein. D genes are given only for firm matches. Clone size is not always given. Where it is, it says once, few, many or a class for expanded clones.

v_gene: TRBV7-3; d_gene: .; abundance: .; j_gene: TRBJ2-1; CDR3nt: TGTGCCAGCAGCTCCTACGGACCTGTAGTGGATGAGCAGTTCTTC; CDR3aa: CASSSYGPVVDEQFF
v_gene: TRBV7-9; d_gene: .; abundance: .; j_gene: TRBJ2-1; CDR3nt: TGTGCCAGCAGCTTAGCGGATGGCCCGCCTAGGGAGCAGTTCTTC; CDR3aa: CASSLADGPPREQFF
v_gene: TRBV29-1; d_gene: .; abundance: few; j_gene: TRBJ2-7; CDR3nt: TGCAGCGCTCTGAGTGGGGTCTACGAGCAGTACTTC; CDR3aa: CSALSGVYEQYF
v_gene: TRBV10-3; d_gene: TRBD2; abundance: .; j_gene: TRBJ2-1; CDR3nt: TGTGCCACTACTAGCGACTCCTACAATGAGCAGTTCTTC; CDR3aa: CATTSDSYNEQFF
v_gene: TRBV9; d_gene: .; abundance: .; j_gene: TRBJ2-3; CDR3nt: TGTGCCAGTAAAAGTGACCACGTCTCGGATACGCAGTATTTT; CDR3aa: CASKSDHVSDTQYF
v_gene: TRBV7-9; d_gene: .; abundance: .; j_gene: TRBJ1-1; CDR3nt: TGTGCCAGCAGCTTGGGGGGTTTCTTT; CDR3aa: CASSLGGFF
v_gene: TRBV27; d_gene: TRBD2; abundance: .; j_gene: TRBJ2-1; CDR3nt: TGTGCCAGCAAACCGACTAGCGGGACTGAAGCTGAGCAGTTCTTC; CDR3aa: CASKPTSGTEAEQFF
v_gene: TRBV15; d_gene: .; abundance: .; j_gene: TRBJ2-5; CDR3nt: TGTGCCACCAGCAGATCCCGGATAGAAGAGACCCAGTACTTC; CDR3aa: CATSRSRIEETQYF
v_gene: TRBV27; d_gene: TRBD2; abundance: .; j_gene: TRBJ2-1; CDR3nt: TGTGCCAGCAGTCCCAGGGGGACTAGCGCCCCCTCCTACAATGAGCAGTTCTTC; CDR3aa: CASSPRGTSAPSYNEQFF
v_gene: TRBV30; d_gene: .; abundance: large; j_gene: TRBJ2-1; CDR3nt: TGTGCCTGGAGCGAAGGGGGACTCTACCTTTACAATGAGCAGTTCTTC; CDR3aa: CAWSEGGLYLYNEQFF
v_gene: TRBV11-2; d_gene: TRBD1; abundance: .; j_gene: TRBJ2-1; CDR3nt: TGTGCCAGCAGCCGCCAGGGACAGGGAGCCTACAATGAGCAGTTCTTC; CDR3aa: CASSRQGQGAYNEQFF
v_gene: TRBV6-4; d_gene: .; abundance: .; j_gene: TRBJ2-1; CDR3nt: TGTGCCAGCAGTTTAGATAGTGACGATGAGCAGTTCTTC; CDR3aa: CASSLDSDDEQFF
v_gene: TRBV6-1; d_gene: .; abundance: .; j_gene: TRBJ2-7; CDR3nt: TGTGCCAGCAGGGTTTCCTACGAGCAGTACTTC; CDR3aa: CASRVSYEQYF
v_gene: TRBV4-3; d_gene: .; abundance: .; j_gene: TRBJ1-2; CDR3nt: TGCGCCAGCAGCCCAGAGGGAACTCAGTACTATGGCTACACCTTC; CDR3aa: CASSPEGTQYYGYTF
v_gene: TRBV21-1; d_gene: .; abundance: .; j_gene: TRBJ1-1; CDR3nt: TGTGCCAGGAGACACAGGGACACTGAAGCTTTCTTT; CDR3aa: CARRHRDTEAFF
v_gene: TRBV4-3; d_gene: TRBD1; abundance: .; j_gene: TRBJ1-2; CDR3nt: TGCGCCAGCAGCCTACACACAGGGGGGAACTATGGCTACACCTTC; CDR3aa: CASSLHTGGNYGYTF
v_gene: TRBV27; d_gene: .; abundance: .; j_gene: TRBJ2-3; CDR3nt: TGTGCCAGCAGTTTAGCGGCCAGCACAGATACGCAGTATTTT; CDR3aa: CASSLAASTDTQYF
v_gene: TRBV9; d_gene: .; abundance: .; j_gene: TRBJ2-7; CDR3nt: TGTGCCAGCAGCGTATCGTTAGGGTCCCCCGAGCAGTACTTC; CDR3aa: CASSVSLGSPEQYF
v_gene: TRBV7-2; d_gene: TRBD1; abundance: few; j_gene: TRBJ2-5; CDR3nt: TGTGCCAGCAGCGAGGACAGGGAAGAGACCCAGTACTTC; CDR3aa: CASSEDREETQYF
v_gene: TRBV30; d_gene: TRBD1; abundance: .; j_gene: TRBJ1-5; CDR3nt: TGTGCCTGGAGCCATGCGGACAGGTGGGATCAGCCCCAGCATTTT; CDR3aa: CAWSHADRWDQPQHF
v_gene: TRBV5-1; d_gene: TRBD1; abundance: .; j_gene: TRBJ2-7; CDR3nt: TGCGCCAGCAGCTTGTTCATTGGGCAGGACAGGGTTGACGAGCAGTACTTC; CDR3aa: CASSLFIGQDRVDEQYF
v_gene: TRBV2; d_gene: .; abundance: .; j_gene: TRBJ2-4; CDR3nt: TGTGCCAGCAGTGGGGGCCCGGAGGGGAACATTCAGTACTTC; CDR3aa: CASSGGPEGNIQYF
v_gene: TRBV27; d_gene: TRBD1; abundance: .; j_gene: TRBJ1-1; CDR3nt: TGTGCCAGCACGGGACAGGGGGCCACTGAAGCTTTCTTT; CDR3aa: CASTGQGATEAFF
v_gene: TRBV6-4; d_gene: .; abundance: .; j_gene: TRBJ2-1; CDR3nt: TGTGCCAGCAGTGCGGAGTTAGCGAACAATGAGCAGTTCTTC; CDR3aa: CASSAELANNEQFF
v_gene: TRBV2; d_gene: .; abundance: .; j_gene: TRBJ2-3; CDR3nt: TGTGCCAGCAGCAAAAACACAGATACGCAGTATTTT; CDR3aa: CASSKNTDTQYF
v_gene: TRBV27; d_gene: .; abundance: .; j_gene: TRBJ2-5; CDR3nt: TGTGCCAGCAGTCCTGCAAGCCAGTACTTC; CDR3aa: CASSPASQYF
v_gene: TRBV6-1; d_gene: .; abundance: .; j_gene: TRBJ2-4; CDR3nt: TGTGCCAGCAGTGAGCCCGATCCGCAGAACATTCAGTACTTC; CDR3aa: CASSEPDPQNIQYF
v_gene: TRBV5-8; d_gene: .; abundance: .; j_gene: TRBJ2-1; CDR3nt: TGTGCCAGCAGCTTGGGACGGGATCTGTTCTTC; CDR3aa: CASSLGRDLFF
v_gene: TRBV14; d_gene: .; abundance: .; j_gene: TRBJ1-4; CDR3nt: TGTGCCAGCAGCCAAGGACCCGGGACTGCGGCTGAAAAACTGTTTTTT; CDR3aa: CASSQGPGTAAEKLFF
v_gene: TRBV5-4; d_gene: .; abundance: once; j_gene: TRBJ2-6; CDR3nt: TGTGCCAGCAGCCCACAGGGACCCCTATCCTCTGGGGCCAACGTCCTGACTTTC; CDR3aa: CASSPQGPLSSGANVLTF
v_gene: TRBV6-5; d_gene: TRBD1; abundance: .; j_gene: TRBJ2-7; CDR3nt: TGTGCCAGCAGCACGGGACAGGGAGTGGCCTACGAGCAGTACTTC; CDR3aa: CASSTGQGVAYEQYF
v_gene: TRBV5-1; d_gene: TRBD2; abundance: .; j_gene: TRBJ2-7; CDR3nt: TGCGCCAGCAGCAGAACTAGCGGGTACCACGAGCAGTACTTC; CDR3aa: CASSRTSGYHEQYF
v_gene: TRBV25-1; d_gene: .; abundance: .; j_gene: TRBJ2-1; CDR3nt: TGTGCCAGCACCGAAGGGGGGATCAATGAGCAGTTCTTC; CDR3aa: CASTEGGINEQFF
v_gene: TRBV7-3; d_gene: .; abundance: .; j_gene: TRBJ2-1; CDR3nt: TGTGCCAGCAGCTTAACGGCCGGCGAGCAGTTCTTC; CDR3aa: CASSLTAGEQFF
v_gene: TRBV9; d_gene: .; abundance: .; j_gene: TRBJ2-1; CDR3nt: TGTGCCAGCAGCGAGTCTTCTACTAGCATAGATGAGCAGTTCTTC; CDR3aa: CASSESSTSIDEQFF
v_gene: TRBV7-6; d_gene: TRBD1; abundance: .; j_gene: TRBJ1-1; CDR3nt: TGTGCCAGCGATAGGGGGCGGTGCACTGAAGCTTTCTTT; CDR3aa: CASDRGRCTEAFF
v_gene: TRBV28; d_gene: TRBD2; abundance: .; j_gene: TRBJ2-7; CDR3nt: TGTGCCAGCAGTTTACCGACTAGCGGGAGGTACGAGCAGTACTTC; CDR3aa: CASSLPTSGRYEQYF
v_gene: TRBV13; d_gene: .; abundance: .; j_gene: TRBJ2-2; CDR3nt: TGTGCCAGCAGCTTGTTTGCCGGGGAGCTGTTTTTT; CDR3aa: CASSLFAGELFF
v_gene: TRBV30; d_gene: .; abundance: .; j_gene: TRBJ2-1; CDR3nt: TGTGCCTGGAGCCCGCCTCGCTATGAGCAGTTCTTC; CDR3aa: CAWSPPRYEQFF
v_gene: TRBV2; d_gene: TRBD1; abundance: .; j_gene: TRBJ2-5; CDR3nt: TGTGCCAGCAGCAGGGACAGCCAAGAGACCCAGTACTTC; CDR3aa: CASSRDSQETQYF
v_gene: TRBV11-2; d_gene: .; abundance: .; j_gene: TRBJ2-1; CDR3nt: TGTGCCAGCAGCTTAGAGATCGAACCGCAGTTCTTC; CDR3aa: CASSLEIEPQFF
v_gene: TRBV28; d_gene: .; abundance: .; j_gene: TRBJ2-3; CDR3nt: TGTGCCAGCAGTTTATGGTCCTCCGGTCGAGGCGGAGATACGCAGTATTTT; CDR3aa: CASSLWSSGRGGDTQYF
v_gene: TRBV5-6; d_gene: .; abundance: .; j_gene: TRBJ2-5; CDR3nt: TGTGCCAGCAGCTATTGGAGAGCACTAGAAGAGACCCAGTACTTC; CDR3aa: CASSYWRALEETQYF
v_gene: TRBV10-3; d_gene: .; abundance: .; j_gene: TRBJ1-5; CDR3nt: TGTGCCATCAGTGACAATGGGGATACCCAGCATTTT; CDR3aa: CAISDNGDTQHF
v_gene: TRBV5-1; d_gene: TRBD2; abundance: .; j_gene: TRBJ2-2; CDR3nt: TGCGCCAGCAGCTTGGCCCCGGGGAGGGCCGGGGAGCTGTTTTTT; CDR3aa: CASSLAPGRAGELFF
v_gene: TRBV6-6; d_gene: .; abundance: once; j_gene: TRBJ2-7; CDR3nt: TGTGCCAGCAGTGTGGACGGGTACGAGCAGTACTTC; CDR3aa: CASSVDGYEQYF
v_gene: TRBV5-1; d_gene: .; abundance: .; j_gene: TRBJ2-7; CDR3nt: TGCGCCAGCAGAGAGGTCCAGAGCTCCTACGAGCAGTACTTC; CDR3aa: CASREVQSSYEQYF
v_gene: TRBV6-5; d_gene: .; abundance: .; j_gene: TRBJ1-4; CDR3nt: TGTGCCAGCAGCCGAGTCTGGCCCGGTGAAAAACTGTTTTTT; CDR3aa: CASSRVWPGEKLFF
v_gene: TRBV27; d_gene: .; abundance: .; j_gene: TRBJ2-1; CDR3nt: TGTGCCAGCAGTTTGGGGCAGGCGGGCAATGAGCAGTTCTTC; CDR3aa: CASSLGQAGNEQFF
v_gene: TRBV19; d_gene: .; abundance: .; j_gene: TRBJ2-2; CDR3nt: TGTGCCAGTAGTCCTATAGCGTTCGGGGAGCTGTTTTTT; CDR3aa: CASSPIAFGELFF
v_gene: TRBV5-4; d_gene: .; abundance: .; j_gene: TRBJ1-1; CDR3nt: TGTGCCAGCAGCTGGGCCACTCAGGGAGTGGGCACTGAAGCTTTCTTT; CDR3aa: CASSWATQGVGTEAFF
v_gene: TRBV19; d_gene: .; abundance: .; j_gene: TRBJ2-1; CDR3nt: TGTGCCAGTAGTAAAAACAGGGCTGATGAGCAGTTCTTC; CDR3aa: CASSKNRADEQFF
v_gene: TRBV4-1; d_gene: .; abundance: .; j_gene: TRBJ2-7; CDR3nt: TGCGCCAGCAGCCAAGAGGGGTCGACCCGGGTCGAGCAGTACTTC; CDR3aa: CASSQEGSTRVEQYF
v_gene: TRBV7-3; d_gene: .; abundance: once; j_gene: TRBJ1-1; CDR3nt: TGTGCCAGCAGCTTAACGCCTGACACTGAAGCTTTCTTT; CDR3aa: CASSLTPDTEAFF
v_gene: TRBV27; d_gene: TRBD2; abundance: .; j_gene: TRBJ2-1; CDR3nt: TGTGCCAGCAGTTCTCGACTAGCGGGAGGCTCCTACAATGAGCAGTTCTTC; CDR3aa: CASSSRLAGGSYNEQFF
v_gene: TRBV19; d_gene: .; abundance: .; j_gene: TRBJ2-1; CDR3nt: TGTGCCAGTAGTAAGATGTCCGGGATCTACAATGAGCAGTTCTTC; CDR3aa: CASSKMSGIYNEQFF
v_gene: TRBV4-1; d_gene: .; abundance: .; j_gene: TRBJ1-5; CDR3nt: TGCGCCAGCAGCCAAGGATTCGGGCGCGGAAGCAATCAGCCCCAGCATTTT; CDR3aa: CASSQGFGRGSNQPQHF
v_gene: TRBV5-1; d_gene: .; abundance: .; j_gene: TRBJ2-1; CDR3nt: TGCGCCAGCAGCCCCCCCCTGGGGGCGGGTAACAATGAGCAGTTCTTC; CDR3aa: CASSPPLGAGNNEQFF